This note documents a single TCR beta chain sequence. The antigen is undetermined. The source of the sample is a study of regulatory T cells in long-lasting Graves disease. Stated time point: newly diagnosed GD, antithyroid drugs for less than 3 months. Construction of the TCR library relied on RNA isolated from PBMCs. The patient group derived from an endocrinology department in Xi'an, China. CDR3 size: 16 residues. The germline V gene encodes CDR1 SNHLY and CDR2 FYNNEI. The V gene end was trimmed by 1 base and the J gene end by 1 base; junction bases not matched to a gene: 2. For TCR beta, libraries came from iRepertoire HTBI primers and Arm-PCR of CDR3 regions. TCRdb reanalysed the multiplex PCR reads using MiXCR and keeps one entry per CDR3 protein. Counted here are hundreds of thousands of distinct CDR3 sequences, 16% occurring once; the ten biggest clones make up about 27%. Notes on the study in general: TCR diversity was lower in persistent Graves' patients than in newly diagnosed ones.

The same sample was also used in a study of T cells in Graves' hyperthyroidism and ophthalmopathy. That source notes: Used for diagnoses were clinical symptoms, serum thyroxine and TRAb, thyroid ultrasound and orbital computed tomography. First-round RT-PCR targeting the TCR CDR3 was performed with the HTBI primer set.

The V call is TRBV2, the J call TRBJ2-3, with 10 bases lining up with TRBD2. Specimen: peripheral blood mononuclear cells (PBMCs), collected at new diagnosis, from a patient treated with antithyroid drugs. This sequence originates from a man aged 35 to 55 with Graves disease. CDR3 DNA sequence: TGTGCCAGCAGTGAAGTTACTAGCGGGGGCACAGATACGCAGTATTTT. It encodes CASSEVTSGGTDTQYF.